This is a list of T cell receptor beta chains from one sample in a study of cytomegalovirus exposure and HLA in healthy donors. Measured with immunoSEQ multiplex PCR; TCRdb has only the in-frame clones, and not every one. The sample lists about 140,000 clones, roughly 78% occurring once. The sample comprised PBMCs. The receptors originated from a man aged 18 to 30 in good health and CMV-seropositive. Each CDR3 is given with its conserved first and last residue. The D gene is left open where the match is weak. Size is omitted from some rows. Given values are once, few, many or a class for expanded clones.

abundance	d_gene	v_gene	j_gene	CDR3nt	CDR3aa
-	-	TRBV28	TRBJ1-5	TGTGCCAGCAGTTTAGGTGGGGGAGGGCAGCCCCAGCATTTT	CASSLGGGGQPQHF
-	-	TRBV9	TRBJ2-1	TGTGCCAGCAGCCAGTTGGGCTCAAGGATTTACAATGAGCAGTTCTTC	CASSQLGSRIYNEQFF
-	TRBD1	TRBV28	TRBJ2-5	TGTGCCAGCAGTCCTCGGGACAGGGGAGAGACCCAGTACTTC	CASSPRDRGETQYF
-	TRBD2	TRBV7-9	TRBJ2-5	TGTGCCAGCAGCTTAGATGGGACTAGCGGGAGTAGGGAGACCCAGTACTTC	CASSLDGTSGSRETQYF
-	TRBD1	TRBV27	TRBJ1-1	TGTGCCAGCAGTTTATCAGGGGGCGGAATAGCTGAAGCTTTCTTT	CASSLSGGGIAEAFF
-	TRBD1	TRBV6-1	TRBJ1-1	TGTGCCAGCAGTGGAGACAGGGGGCGCGGTAACACTGAAGCTTTCTTT	CASSGDRGRGNTEAFF
-	-	TRBV28	TRBJ1-3	TGTGCCAGCAGCCCGGAAGTGGGCCGAGCTTTCCCTGGAAACACCATATATTTT	CASSPEVGRAFPGNTIYF
-	-	TRBV4-1	TRBJ2-7	TGCGCCAGCCCGCAGGACTACGAGCAGTACTTC	CASPQDYEQYF
-	-	TRBV11-2	TRBJ1-5	TGTGCCAGCAGCTTAATAGGAGATCAGCCCCAGCATTTT	CASSLIGDQPQHF
few	TRBD1	TRBV5-6	TRBJ1-4	TGTGCCAGCAGCCAAATACAGGGGATGAATGAAAAACTGTTTTTT	CASSQIQGMNEKLFF
-	-	TRBV27	TRBJ2-7	TGTGCCAGCAGGAGCTCCTACGAGCAGTACTTC	CASRSSYEQYF
-	-	TRBV4-1	TRBJ2-1	TGCGCCAGCAGCCATCTTAGGGGAGGGACACAATACAATGAGCAGTTCTTC	CASSHLRGGTQYNEQFF
-	-	TRBV5-1	TRBJ1-3	TGCGCCAGCAGCTTGGAGGTCCAGGCATCTGGAAACACCATATATTTT	CASSLEVQASGNTIYF
-	TRBD2	TRBV4-2	TRBJ2-1	TGTGCCAGCAGCCTCCCGGGACTAGCGACAGATGAGCAGTTCTTC	CASSLPGLATDEQFF
-	-	TRBV28	TRBJ1-4	TGTGCCAGCAGCCCCCGGAGCCTCAAAAATGAAAAACTGTTTTTT	CASSPRSLKNEKLFF
-	TRBD1	TRBV6-1	TRBJ2-5	TGTGCCAGCAGTACCGGGACAGGGGTGATAGAGACCCAGTACTTC	CASSTGTGVIETQYF
-	TRBD1	TRBV6-5	TRBJ1-3	TGTGCCAGCAGTTTCGACAGGGGGCTTAGCACCATATATTTT	CASSFDRGLSTIYF
-	TRBD2	TRBV5-1	TRBJ2-1	TGCGCCAGCAGCTTGGAGACTAGCGGCAACAATGAGCAGTTCTTC	CASSLETSGNNEQFF
-	-	TRBV5-1	TRBJ2-1	TGCGCCAGCAGCTTGGGAGGTTGGAACCGAAGATCCTACAATGAGCAGTTCTTC	CASSLGGWNRRSYNEQFF
-	-	TRBV6-1	TRBJ1-1	TGTGCCAGCAGCTACAGATTGAACACTGAAGCTTTCTTT	CASSYRLNTEAFF
-	TRBD2	TRBV19	TRBJ2-1	TGTGCCAGTACCCCGATAGGACTAGCGGATAGCTCCTACAATGAGCAGTTCTTC	CASTPIGLADSSYNEQFF
-	TRBD2	TRBV2	TRBJ2-3	TGTGCCAGCAGTGATACTAGCGGGGGGGATACGCAGTATTTT	CASSDTSGGDTQYF
few	TRBD2	TRBV28	TRBJ2-1	TGTGCCAGCAGTTCCCTAGCGGGAGGGCTCAACAATGAGCAGTTCTTC	CASSSLAGGLNNEQFF